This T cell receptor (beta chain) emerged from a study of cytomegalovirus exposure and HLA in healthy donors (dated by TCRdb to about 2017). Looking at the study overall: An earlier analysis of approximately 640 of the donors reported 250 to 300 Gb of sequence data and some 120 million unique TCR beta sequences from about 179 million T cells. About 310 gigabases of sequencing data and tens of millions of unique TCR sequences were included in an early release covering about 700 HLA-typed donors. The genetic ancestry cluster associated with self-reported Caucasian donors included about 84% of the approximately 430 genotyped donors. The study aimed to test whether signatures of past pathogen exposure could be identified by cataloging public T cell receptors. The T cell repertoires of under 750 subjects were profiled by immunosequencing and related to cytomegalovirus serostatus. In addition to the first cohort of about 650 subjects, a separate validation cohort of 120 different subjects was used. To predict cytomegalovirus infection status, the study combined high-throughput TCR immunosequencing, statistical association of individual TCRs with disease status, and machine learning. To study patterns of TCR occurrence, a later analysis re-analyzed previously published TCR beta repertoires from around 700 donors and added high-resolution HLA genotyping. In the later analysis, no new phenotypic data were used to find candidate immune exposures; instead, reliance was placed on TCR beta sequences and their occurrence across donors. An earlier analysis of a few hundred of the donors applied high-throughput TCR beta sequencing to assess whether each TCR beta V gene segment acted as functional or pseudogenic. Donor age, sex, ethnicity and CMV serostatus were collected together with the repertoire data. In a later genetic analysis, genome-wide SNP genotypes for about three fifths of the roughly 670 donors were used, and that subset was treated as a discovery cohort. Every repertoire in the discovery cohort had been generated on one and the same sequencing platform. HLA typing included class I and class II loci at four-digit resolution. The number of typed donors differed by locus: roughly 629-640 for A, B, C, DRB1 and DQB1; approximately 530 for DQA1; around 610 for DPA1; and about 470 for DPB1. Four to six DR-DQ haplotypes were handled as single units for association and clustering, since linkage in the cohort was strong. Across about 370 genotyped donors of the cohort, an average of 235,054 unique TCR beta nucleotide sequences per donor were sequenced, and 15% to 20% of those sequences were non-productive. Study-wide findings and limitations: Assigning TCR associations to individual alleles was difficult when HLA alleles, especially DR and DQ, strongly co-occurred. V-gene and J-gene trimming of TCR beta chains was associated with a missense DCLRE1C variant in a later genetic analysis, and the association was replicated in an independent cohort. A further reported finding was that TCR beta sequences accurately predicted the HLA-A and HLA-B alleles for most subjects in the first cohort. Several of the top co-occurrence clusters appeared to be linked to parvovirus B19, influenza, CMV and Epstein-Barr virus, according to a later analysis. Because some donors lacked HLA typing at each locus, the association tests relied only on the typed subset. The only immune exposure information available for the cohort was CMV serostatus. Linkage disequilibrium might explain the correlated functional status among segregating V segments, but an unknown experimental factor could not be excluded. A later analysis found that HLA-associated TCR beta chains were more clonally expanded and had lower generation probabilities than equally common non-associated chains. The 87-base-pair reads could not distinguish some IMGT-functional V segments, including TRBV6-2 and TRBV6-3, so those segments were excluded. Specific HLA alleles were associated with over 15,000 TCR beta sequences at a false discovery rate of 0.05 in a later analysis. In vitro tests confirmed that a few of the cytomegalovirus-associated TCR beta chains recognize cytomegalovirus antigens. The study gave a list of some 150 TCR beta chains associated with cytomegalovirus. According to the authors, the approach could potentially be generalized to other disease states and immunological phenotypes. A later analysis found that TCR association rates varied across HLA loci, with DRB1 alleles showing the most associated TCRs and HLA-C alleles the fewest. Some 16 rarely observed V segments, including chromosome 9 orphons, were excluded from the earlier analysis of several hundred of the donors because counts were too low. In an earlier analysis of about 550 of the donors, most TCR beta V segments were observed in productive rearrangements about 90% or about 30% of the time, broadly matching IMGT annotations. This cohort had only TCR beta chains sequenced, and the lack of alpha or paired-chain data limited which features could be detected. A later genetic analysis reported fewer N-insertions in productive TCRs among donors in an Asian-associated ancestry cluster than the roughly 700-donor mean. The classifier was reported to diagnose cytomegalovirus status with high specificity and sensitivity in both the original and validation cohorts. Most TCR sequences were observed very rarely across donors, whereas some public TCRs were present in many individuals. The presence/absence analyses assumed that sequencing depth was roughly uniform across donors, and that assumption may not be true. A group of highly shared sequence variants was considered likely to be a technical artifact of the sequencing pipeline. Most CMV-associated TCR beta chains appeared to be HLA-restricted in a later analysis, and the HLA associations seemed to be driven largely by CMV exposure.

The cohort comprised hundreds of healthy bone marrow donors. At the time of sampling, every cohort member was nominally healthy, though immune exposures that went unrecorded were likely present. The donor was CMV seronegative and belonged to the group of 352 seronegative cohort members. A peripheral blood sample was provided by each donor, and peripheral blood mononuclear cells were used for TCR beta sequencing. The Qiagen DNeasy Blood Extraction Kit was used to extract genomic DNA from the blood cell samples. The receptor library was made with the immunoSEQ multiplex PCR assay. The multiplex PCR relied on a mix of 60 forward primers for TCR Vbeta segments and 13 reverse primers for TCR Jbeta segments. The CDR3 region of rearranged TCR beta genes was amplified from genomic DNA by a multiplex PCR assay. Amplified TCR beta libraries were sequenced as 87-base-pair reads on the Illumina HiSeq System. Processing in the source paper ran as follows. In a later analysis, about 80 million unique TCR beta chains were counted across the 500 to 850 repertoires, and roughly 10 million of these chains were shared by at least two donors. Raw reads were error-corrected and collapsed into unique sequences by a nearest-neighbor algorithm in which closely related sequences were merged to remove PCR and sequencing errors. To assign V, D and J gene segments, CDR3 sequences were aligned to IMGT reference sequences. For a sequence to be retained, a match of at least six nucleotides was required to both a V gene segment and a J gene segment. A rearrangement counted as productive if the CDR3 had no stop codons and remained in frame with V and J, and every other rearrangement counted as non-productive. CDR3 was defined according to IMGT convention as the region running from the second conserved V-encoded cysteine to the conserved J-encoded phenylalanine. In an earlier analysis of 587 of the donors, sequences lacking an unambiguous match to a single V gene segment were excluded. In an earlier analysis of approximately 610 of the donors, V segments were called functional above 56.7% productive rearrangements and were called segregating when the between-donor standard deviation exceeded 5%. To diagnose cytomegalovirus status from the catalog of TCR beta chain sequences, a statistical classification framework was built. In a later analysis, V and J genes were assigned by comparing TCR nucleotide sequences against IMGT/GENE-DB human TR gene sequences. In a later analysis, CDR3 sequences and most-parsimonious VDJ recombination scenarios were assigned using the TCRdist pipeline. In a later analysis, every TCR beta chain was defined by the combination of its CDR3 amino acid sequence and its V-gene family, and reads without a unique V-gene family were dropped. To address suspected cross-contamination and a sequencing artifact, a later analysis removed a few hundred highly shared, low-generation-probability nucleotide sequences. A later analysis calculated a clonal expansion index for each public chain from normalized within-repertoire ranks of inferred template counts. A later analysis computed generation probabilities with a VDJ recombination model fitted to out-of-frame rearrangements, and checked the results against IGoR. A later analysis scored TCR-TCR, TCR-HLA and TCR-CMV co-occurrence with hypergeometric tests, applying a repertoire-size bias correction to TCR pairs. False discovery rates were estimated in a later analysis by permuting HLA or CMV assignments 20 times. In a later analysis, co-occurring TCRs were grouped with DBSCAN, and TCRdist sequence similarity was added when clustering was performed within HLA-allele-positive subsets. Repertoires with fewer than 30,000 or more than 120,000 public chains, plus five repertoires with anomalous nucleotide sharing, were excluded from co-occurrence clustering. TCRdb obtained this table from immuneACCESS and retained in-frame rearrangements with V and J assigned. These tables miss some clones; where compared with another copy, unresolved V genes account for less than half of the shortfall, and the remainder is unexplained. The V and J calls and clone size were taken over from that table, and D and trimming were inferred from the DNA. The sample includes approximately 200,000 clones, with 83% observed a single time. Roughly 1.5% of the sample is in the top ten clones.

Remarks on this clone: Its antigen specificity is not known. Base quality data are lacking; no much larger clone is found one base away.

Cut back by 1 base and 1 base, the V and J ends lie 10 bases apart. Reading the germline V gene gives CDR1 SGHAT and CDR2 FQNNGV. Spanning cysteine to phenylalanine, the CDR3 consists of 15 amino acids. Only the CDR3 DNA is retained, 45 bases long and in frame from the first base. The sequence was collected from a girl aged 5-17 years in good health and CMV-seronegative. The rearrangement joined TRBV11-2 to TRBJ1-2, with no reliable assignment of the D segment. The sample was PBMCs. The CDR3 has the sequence CASSLGSNYNYGYTF. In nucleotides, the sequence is TGTGCCAGCAGCTTAGGAAGCAATTATAACTATGGCTACACCTTC.